This T cell receptor (beta chain) was documented in a study of blood T cell repertoires in COVID-19. Study as a whole: There were acute and convalescent COVID-19 samples, and they came from the United States, Italy and Spain.

This CDR3 region has 14 residues. With 5 bases clipped from V and 5 bases from J, the junction kept 8 bases outside the gene matches. Per the germline V gene, CDR1 is SNHLY and CDR2 is FYNNEI. As handled by the study authors: Amplification of reference gene primers was used by the study to estimate nucleated cell counts. The table came from immunoSEQ multiplex PCR; TCRdb's copy has only in-frame clones and leaves some out. That table furnishes V, J and clone size, whereas the DNA furnished D and trimming. The table lists 200,000 to 300,000 clones, about 90% of them singletons, with approximately 4% in the top ten.

The rearrangement uses TRBV2 and TRBJ1-2; 7 bases are a match to TRBD1. The sequencing sample was made of peripheral blood. The clonotype comes from a woman aged 35 to 49 with acute or convalescent COVID-19. The CDR3 sequence: CASSSGTDVYGYTF. CDR3 in DNA: TGTGCCAGCAGTTCCGGGACAGACGTTTATGGCTACACCTTC.